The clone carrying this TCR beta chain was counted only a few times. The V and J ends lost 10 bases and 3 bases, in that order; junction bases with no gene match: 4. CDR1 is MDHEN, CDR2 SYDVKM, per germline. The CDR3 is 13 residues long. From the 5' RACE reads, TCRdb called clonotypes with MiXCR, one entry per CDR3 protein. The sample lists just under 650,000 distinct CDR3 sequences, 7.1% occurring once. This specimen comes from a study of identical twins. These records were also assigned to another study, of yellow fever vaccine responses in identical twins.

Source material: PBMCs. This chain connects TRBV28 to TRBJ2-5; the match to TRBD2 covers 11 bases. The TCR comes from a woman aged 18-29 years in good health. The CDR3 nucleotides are TGTGCCACCCAGGGACTAGCGGAAGAGACCCAGTACTTC. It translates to CATQGLAEETQYF.